The 32 T cell receptor beta chains in this list originate from one sample, sequenced in a study of beta chain features in type 1 diabetes. General observations from the study: Among patients with Type 1 diabetes, TCRB CDR3s were moderately but significantly shorter in every one of the four CD4+ subsets.

Sequenced material consisted of expressed TCRB transcripts (all of the isolated RNA was reverse transcribed). Measured with immunoSEQ multiplex PCR; TCRdb has only the in-frame clones, and not every one. The sample holds around 56,000 clones, 52% seen once. These receptors' targets are unknown. The sample consisted of Tregs from blood. The receptor source for this set is a woman between 35 and 50 years old with type 1 diabetes.

The chain joins TRBV2 to TRBJ2-3, with TRBD1 matching 9 bases. V dropped 6 bases and J dropped 5; count of bases not matched to a gene: 15. The CDR3 loop spans 17 amino acids. CDR1 is SNHLY, CDR2 FYNNEI, per germline. The DNA of the CDR3 is TGTGCCAGCAGGCAACCCCCGCCGGGACAGGGAGAAGATACGCAGTATTTT. It yields the protein CASRQPPPGQGEDTQYF.

This chain uses TRBV5-4 with TRBJ1-1; 9 bases are shared with TRBD1. Germline V gene lookup returns CDR1 SGHNT and CDR2 YYREEE (reference sequence). Trimming at V came to 2 bases and at J to 0 bases, leaving 2 bases not matched to a gene. The length of the CDR3 is 15 residues. CDR3 DNA: TGTGCCAGCAGCTTCCACAGGGGGCTGAACACTGAAGCTTTCTTT. Translated, it gives CASSFHRGLNTEAFF.

J is TRBJ2-1 and V is TRBV7-7; D is unclear. Trimming cost V 0 bases and J 4 bases, with 10 bases left between them. Looked up from germline, CDR1 is SSHAT and CDR2 is FNYEAQ (reference sequence). The CDR3 contains 15 residues. This chain's CDR3 is CASSLALSAYNEQFF. CDR3 DNA sequence: TGTGCCAGCAGCTTAGCGCTGAGCGCTTACAATGAGCAGTTCTTC.

The gene calls are TRBV9 and TRBJ1-1; D is undetermined. Germline V lookup: CDR1 SGDLS, CDR2 YYNGEE. The CDR3 totals 13 residues. The V gene lost 2 bases and the J gene lost 0 bases, with 5 bases spanning the gap. CDR3 in DNA: TGTGCCAGCAGCGTGCAGGTGAACACTGAAGCTTTCTTT. Amino acids: CASSVQVNTEAFF.

This chain joins TRBV19 and TRBJ1-1; no clear D. The CDR3 contains 14 residues. Trimming took off 6 bases at V and 0 bases at J, with 11 bases between the two ends. Germline V gene data show CDR1 as LNHDA and CDR2 as SQIVND (reference sequence). Written as DNA, the CDR3 is TGTGCCAGTAGCACGGGATTCTTGAACACTGAAGCTTTCTTT. Protein product: CASSTGFLNTEAFF.

The chain is built from TRBV28 and TRBJ2-2; TRBD2 might be the D (6 bases). This CDR3 spans 14 amino acids. V was pared by 7 bases and J by 3 bases, with 12 bases between. Looked up from germline, CDR1 is MDHEN and CDR2 is SYDVKM. CDR3: CASKAGRDTGELFF. The CDR3 DNA is TGTGCCAGCAAGGCGGGGAGAGACACCGGGGAGCTGTTTTTT.

This clone was recorded once. In DNA, the CDR3 is TGCGCCAGCAGCTCGGGACTCAGCTATGGCTACACCTTC. This translates into CASSSGLSYGYTF. The chain couples TRBV5-1 to TRBJ1-2; the D gene is possibly TRBD1 (5 bases). V was shortened by 3 bases and J by 4 bases, with 10 bases between the two germline ends. The CDR3 length is 13 residues. CDR1 and CDR2 from the germline V gene are SGHRS and YFSETQ.

This clone showed up just a few times. V is TRBV28 and J is TRBJ2-1; 10 bases agree with TRBD2. CDR3 size: 15 residues. In germline, CDR1 is MDHEN, CDR2 SYDVKM. Trimming cost V 5 bases and J 1 base; bases outside gene matches: 2. The DNA of the CDR3 is TGTGCCAGCAGTAAAGCGGGAGGGTCCTACAATGAGCAGTTCTTC. Amino acid sequence: CASSKAGGSYNEQFF.

This clone was observed a single time. The chain has TRBV18 and TRBJ1-1; unclear D gene. Germline V gene lookup returns CDR1 KGHSH and CDR2 LQKENI. V lost 3 bases to trimming and J lost 1 base, with 9 bases between them. The CDR3 contains 14 residues. CDR3 nucleotide sequence: TGTGCCAGCTCACCCCAGGAAGGGAACACTGAAGCTTTCTTT. It codes for CASSPQEGNTEAFF.

The table lists this clone with a count of one. The V and J genes are TRBV7-2 and TRBJ1-3, with 8 bases matching TRBD1. Germline assignment: CDR1 SGHTA and CDR2 FQGNSA. The CDR3 is 16 residues long. J gave up 0 bases and V 3 bases, and 4 bases lay outside the gene matches. CDR3 in DNA: TGTGCCAGCAGCTTTAGGACAGGGCACTCTGGAAACACCATATATTTT. Its protein is CASSFRTGHSGNTIYF. Supplemented by reference TRBV7-2 and TRBJ1-3, the full variable domain reads GAGVSQSPSNKVTEKGKDVELRCDPISGHTALYWYRQSLGQGLEFLIYFQGNSAPDKSGLPSDRFSAERTGGSVSTLTIQRTQQEDSAVYLCASSFRTGHSGNTIYFGEGSWLTVV.

V and J are TRBV7-3 and TRBJ2-1; 9 bases line up with TRBD2. Germline V gene lookup returns CDR1 SGHTA and CDR2 FQGTGA. CDR3 length: 15 residues. After removal of 6 bases from V and 6 bases from J, the junction contained 9 bases not matched to a gene. The CDR3 protein is CASSFIAGEGNEQFF. In nucleotides, the CDR3 is TGTGCCAGCAGTTTTATAGCGGGAGAGGGCAATGAGCAGTTCTTC. Variable domain in full (rest from reference TRBV7-3 and TRBJ2-1): GAGVSQTPSNKVTEKGKYVELRCDPISGHTALYWYRQSLGQGPEFLIYFQGTGAADDSGLPNDRFFAVRPEGSVSTLKIQRTERGDSAVYLCASSFIAGEGNEQFFGPGTRLTVL.

J is TRBJ2-2 and V is TRBV5-1; the D gene is possibly TRBD1 (7 bases). Germline CDR1 is SGHRS and CDR2 is YFSETQ. The length of the CDR3 is 15 residues. Trimming pared 2 bases from V and 4 bases from J, leaving 12 bases between. The CDR3 DNA sequence: TGCGCCAGCAGCTTTGGACAGGAGGGCACCGGGGAGCTGTTTTTT. Translation gives CASSFGQEGTGELFF.

This clone has just a few counts. The chain couples TRBV5-1 to TRBJ2-1; D ambiguous. V lost 4 bases to trimming and J lost 9 bases, with 8 bases between them. The CDR3 covers 11 residues. Germline CDR1 reads SGHRS; CDR2 reads YFSETQ. CDR3 loop: CASSTTIEQFF. In DNA form, the CDR3 reads TGCGCCAGCAGCACGACAATTGAGCAGTTCTTC.

The chain carries TRBV5-1 and TRBJ2-1, with 11 bases fitting TRBD1. The CDR3 loop spans 16 amino acids. With V trimmed by 1 base and J by 5 bases, 5 bases remained unmatched. CDR1 is SGHRS and CDR2 is YFSETQ in the germline V gene. CDR3 bases: TGCGCCAGCAGCTTGTTCCGGGACAGGGGGAACAATGAGCAGTTCTTC. This sequence encodes CASSLFRDRGNNEQFF.

This rearrangement joins TRBV2 to TRBJ2-5, with TRBD1 matching over 9 bases. The end of the DNA is better explained by TRBJ2-7, so the J call may be wrong. From germline, CDR1 is SNHLY and CDR2 FYNNEI. There are 13 residues in the CDR3. As DNA, the CDR3 is TGTGCCGGGAACCGGGACAGGGTCTACGAGCAGTACTTC. Amino acids: CAGNRDRVYEQYF.

To note about this clone: Additional DNA sequences in this sample encode the identical CDR3. The V and J genes are TRBV5-1 and TRBJ1-5; D perhaps matches TRBD1 (5 bases). Germline loops: CDR1 SGHRS, CDR2 YFSETQ. The CDR3 spans 14 residues. The ends were cut back, 0 bases at V and 7 bases at J, with 11 bases in the middle. This CDR3 reads CASSLVGEGQPQHF. The CDR3 bases are TGCGCCAGCAGCTTGGTAGGGGAGGGGCAGCCCCAGCATTTT.

This clone was counted a few times. The V and J genes are TRBV2 and TRBJ2-7; a weak D match, TRBD1 (5 bases). The CDR3 loop spans 15 amino acids. Deletions cut 5 bases from V and 0 bases from J, with 14 bases between. Germline CDR1 reads SNHLY; CDR2 reads FYNNEI. The CDR3 region has the DNA TGTGCCAGCAGTCAGGGCCAGTCCAGCTCCTACGAGCAGTACTTC. Protein product: CASSQGQSSSYEQYF.

J is TRBJ1-2 and V is TRBV7-3; D is perhaps TRBD1 (5 bases). The length of the CDR3 is 14 residues. V shed 1 base and J shed 5 bases, with 11 bases lying between them. Germline V gene sequence: CDR1 SGHTA, CDR2 FQGTGA. The CDR3 bases are TGTGCCAGCAGCTTAAGCCCCGGGGGGTATGGCTACACCTTC. Translating gives CASSLSPGGYGYTF.

J is TRBJ1-4 and V is TRBV9; 8 bases match TRBD1. The ends lost 4 bases at V and 5 bases at J; junction bases unmatched: 10. Germline loops: CDR1 SGDLS, CDR2 YYNGEE. The CDR3 spans 16 residues. The CDR3 DNA is TGTGCCAGCAGCCCCCGCGGGGGACAGGAGAATGAAAAACTGTTTTTT. This translates into CASSPRGGQENEKLFF.

The J gene is TRBJ1-2, the V gene TRBV27; TRBD1 matches 7 bases. V gave up 5 bases and J gave up 8 bases; unmatched junction bases: 11. Germline CDR1 is MNHEY and CDR2 is SMNVEV (reference sequence). The CDR3 totals 14 residues. The CDR3 is CASSPLTGNRGYTF. Here the CDR3 DNA reads TGTGCCAGCAGTCCCCTGACAGGGAACCGGGGCTACACCTTC.

This clone was seen a single time. The gene calls are TRBV5-8 and TRBJ1-2; 9 bases map to TRBD1. Germline values: CDR1 SGHTS, CDR2 YDEGEE. The CDR3 runs 13 residues. V gave up 4 bases and J gave up 5 bases; unmatched junction bases: 3. The CDR3: CASSPTGGYGYTF. Here the CDR3 DNA reads TGTGCCAGCAGCCCGACAGGGGGATATGGCTACACCTTC.

This chain connects TRBV5-4 to TRBJ2-7; D is possibly TRBD1 (6 bases). The CDR3 is 13 amino acids. Between the trimmed V and J ends, which lost 2 bases and 3 bases, there was a span of 9 bases. Germline CDR1 and CDR2: SGHNT and YYREEE (reference sequence). The DNA of the CDR3 is TGTGCCAGCAGCTTAGGGGGTGGCTACGAGCAGTACTTC. This encodes CASSLGGGYEQYF.

The chain recombines TRBV6-6 with TRBJ2-5; D possibly corresponds to TRBD2 (7 bases). Germline V gene data show CDR1 as MNHNY and CDR2 as SVGAGI (reference sequence). This CDR3 spans 15 amino acids. V shed 5 bases and J shed 2 bases, with 15 bases lying between them. The CDR3 bases are TGTGCCAGCAGTCGAATGGGGGGGCGACAAGAGACCCAGTACTTC. It translates to CASSRMGGRQETQYF.

The rearrangement uses TRBV7-8 and TRBJ2-2; TRBD2 is a possible D gene (6 bases). The CDR3 runs to 17 residues. CDR1 is SGHVS and CDR2 is FQNEAQ in the germline V gene. Trimming removed 5 bases at V and 3 bases at J, with 19 bases between. CDR3 sequence: CASSPRRGSVDTGELFF. The CDR3 nucleotides read TGTGCCAGCAGCCCTCGCCGGGGGAGCGTGGACACCGGGGAGCTGTTTTTT. Supplemented by reference TRBV7-8 and TRBJ2-2, the full variable domain reads GAGVSQSPRYKVAKRGQDVALRCDPISGHVSLFWYQQALGQGPEFLTYFQNEAQLDKSGLPSDRFFAERPEGSVSTLKIQRTQQEDSAVYLCASSPRRGSVDTGELFFGEGSRLTVL.

This chain joins TRBV7-8 and TRBJ1-4, with TRBD1 matching 8 bases. V was pared by 4 bases and J by 8 bases, with 15 bases of the junction left unmatched. This CDR3 contains 17 residues. Per germline, CDR1 SGHVS and CDR2 FQNEAQ. As DNA, the CDR3 is TGTGCCAGCAGCTCCCTCCGCGGAGACAGGGGAGGCGAAAAACTGTTTTTT. Its translation: CASSSLRGDRGGEKLFF.

This clone was counted only a few times. The rearrangement uses TRBV28 and TRBJ1-5; D may be TRBD1 (6 bases). The CDR3 has 15 residues. V was shortened by 6 bases and J by 3 bases, with 15 bases between the two germline ends. Germline CDR1 is MDHEN and CDR2 is SYDVKM. The CDR3 loop is CASSPLTGNNQPQHF. CDR3 in DNA: TGTGCCAGCAGCCCCCTGACAGGAAACAATCAGCCCCAGCATTTT.

This chain links TRBV7-3 with TRBJ1-1, with TRBD1 matching 9 bases. The CDR3 runs to 14 residues. The junction had 6 bases not matched to a gene; V was cut back by 3 bases and J by 7 bases. Germline CDR1 and CDR2: SGHTA and FQGTGA. For the CDR3, the DNA is TGTGCCAGCAGCTTTACAGGGGGCCAGGGTGAAGCTTTCTTT. This gives the protein CASSFTGGQGEAFF. Full variable domain (missing parts from reference TRBV7-3 and TRBJ1-1): GAGVSQTPSNKVTEKGKYVELRCDPISGHTALYWYRQSLGQGPEFLIYFQGTGAADDSGLPNDRFFAVRPEGSVSTLKIQRTERGDSAVYLCASSFTGGQGEAFFGQGTRLTVV.

This chain connects TRBV6-6 to TRBJ1-2; tentatively, D is TRBD1 (5 bases). Germline V gene data show CDR1 as MNHNY and CDR2 as SVGAGI (reference sequence). V lost 2 bases to trimming and J lost 5 bases, with 9 bases between them. This CDR3 is 13 amino acids long. CDR3 coding DNA: TGTGCCAGCAGTTACACAGGTTTTTATGGCTACACCTTC. Its translation: CASSYTGFYGYTF.

The V call is TRBV5-6, the J call TRBJ1-2, with 10 bases fitting TRBD1. Germline trimming cut 4 bases from V and 7 bases from J; bases unmatched to any gene: 10. Looked up from germline, CDR1 is SGHDT and CDR2 is YYEEEE. There are 15 residues in the CDR3. CDR3 residues: CASSRAGTGAGGYTF. CDR3 coding DNA: TGTGCCAGCAGCCGAGCCGGGACAGGGGCCGGTGGCTACACCTTC.

The rearrangement uses TRBV6-1 and TRBJ2-1; tentative D call: TRBD1 (6 bases). CDR3 length: 12 amino acids. Trimming took 4 bases from V and 12 from J, leaving 13 bases between them. Germline V gene data show CDR1 as MNHNS and CDR2 as SASEGT. Here the CDR3 reads CASSVLQGMQFF. CDR3 nucleotides: TGTGCCAGCAGTGTACTACAGGGAATGCAGTTCTTC.

The CDR3 nucleotides read TGTGCCATCAGAAAGGGGGCTGTCGAGCAGTACTTC. This gives the protein CAIRKGAVEQYF. The V and J genes are TRBV7-2 and TRBJ2-7; TRBD1 aligns across 7 bases. There are 12 residues in the CDR3. Germline V gene lookup returns CDR1 SGHTA and CDR2 FQGNSA. V lost 10 bases to trimming and J lost 6 bases; unmatched junction nucleotides: 9.

This clone has more than one count but fewer than ten. The gene calls are TRBV5-1 and TRBJ2-7; 11 bases line up with TRBD2. CDR1 is SGHRS and CDR2 is YFSETQ in the germline V gene. This CDR3 comprises 15 residues. Trimming removed 1 base from V and 2 bases from J; junction bases left unmatched: 2. The CDR3 loop reads CASSLSSGGPYEQYF. The CDR3 DNA reads TGCGCCAGCAGCTTGTCTAGCGGGGGGCCCTACGAGCAGTACTTC.